These T cell receptor beta chains were read from a single sample in a study of shared clonotypes between healthy human individuals. The method was immunoSEQ multiplex PCR; TCRdb's version includes in-frame clones alone and lacks a portion of them. The profile shows 2.3 million or so clones, 90% to 95% of them singletons. The sequenced sample consisted of naive CD4+ T cells from PBMCs. These receptor sequences come from a man between 18 and 35 years old in good health. Some clones in this sample may be carry-over from other donors' samples. Each CDR3 is given with its conserved first and last residue. Each record gives: J gene, clone size, D gene, V gene, CDR3 DNA, CDR3 protein. The D gene is left open where the match is weak. Clone size is not always given. Where it is, it says once, few, many or a class for expanded clones.

>TRBJ1-4|NA|NA|TRBV7-9
TGTGCCAGTGGCTCATCCAACGGCGGTGAAAAACTGTTTTTT
CASGSSNGGEKLFF
>TRBJ2-7|NA|NA|TRBV2
TGTGCCAGCAGTGAATCGGCAGCAGCCTACGAGCAGTACTTC
CASSESAAAYEQYF
>TRBJ2-7|once|NA|TRBV20-1
TGCAGTGCTAGAGGAGGCTACGAGCAGTACTTC
CSARGGYEQYF
>TRBJ1-4|NA|NA|TRBV18
TGTGCCAGCTCACCCATCCCAAACAAGGGAACACGAGAAAAACTGTTTTTT
CASSPIPNKGTREKLFF
>TRBJ2-3|NA|NA|TRBV2
TGTGCCAGCAGCAGAACCCCCCCTTCGCAGTATTTT
CASSRTPPSQYF
>TRBJ2-1|NA|NA|TRBV30
TGTGCCTGGAGTGTACAGGTCAATAATGAGCAGTTCTTC
CAWSVQVNNEQFF
>TRBJ1-1|NA|NA|TRBV29-1
TGCAGCGTCTTGATGAGGGCCTCTAAGAGGGAAGCTTTCTTT
CSVLMRASKREAFF
>TRBJ2-7|once|TRBD2|TRBV7-2
TGTGCCAGCAGCCGGACTAGCGGGAGATTATACGAGCAGTACTTC
CASSRTSGRLYEQYF
>TRBJ2-5|NA|TRBD1|TRBV4-1
TGCGCCAGCAGCCAAAAGGGACAGGGGAGGACGGAGACCCAGTACTTC
CASSQKGQGRTETQYF
>TRBJ1-2|NA|TRBD1|TRBV5-1
TGCGCCAGCAGCTTGAATACCGGGACAGCAGTGAGGTACACCTTC
CASSLNTGTAVRYTF
>TRBJ1-5|NA|TRBD1|TRBV6-5
TGTGCCAGCAGTTACTCGTGGACAGGGAATCAGCCCCAGCATTTT
CASSYSWTGNQPQHF
>TRBJ2-7|NA|NA|TRBV2
TGTGCCAGCAGTGGAGGGGCTAGCATCCCCTACGAGCAGTACTTC
CASSGGASIPYEQYF
>TRBJ2-2|NA|NA|TRBV7-7
TGTGCCAGCAGCTCCGGGAGCGGCACCGGGGAGCTGTTTTTT
CASSSGSGTGELFF
>TRBJ2-1|NA|NA|TRBV15
TGTGCCACCAGCAGACTCCGGGACTCCCCAGGATTGGGTGCCTACAATGAGCAGTTCTTC
CATSRLRDSPGLGAYNEQFF
>TRBJ1-2|NA|NA|TRBV7-9
TGTGCCAGCAGCTTAGTTGTGGGGCCGTATGGCTACACCTTC
CASSLVVGPYGYTF
>TRBJ2-2|NA|TRBD2|TRBV6-6
TGTGCCAGCAGTTACCCGACTAGCGGGAGAACCGGGGAGCTGTTTTTT
CASSYPTSGRTGELFF
>TRBJ2-7|NA|NA|TRBV6-5
TGTGCCAGCAGAGCCGGGTCACGGGGCTACGAGCAGTACTTC
CASRAGSRGYEQYF
>TRBJ2-3|NA|TRBD2|TRBV29-1
TGCAGCGTTCAGGGACTAGCGTCTAGCACAGATACGCAGTATTTT
CSVQGLASSTDTQYF
>TRBJ1-4|NA|NA|TRBV9
TGTGCCAGCAGCGTATTGGGAAGTAGCTATGAAAAACTGTTTTTT
CASSVLGSSYEKLFF